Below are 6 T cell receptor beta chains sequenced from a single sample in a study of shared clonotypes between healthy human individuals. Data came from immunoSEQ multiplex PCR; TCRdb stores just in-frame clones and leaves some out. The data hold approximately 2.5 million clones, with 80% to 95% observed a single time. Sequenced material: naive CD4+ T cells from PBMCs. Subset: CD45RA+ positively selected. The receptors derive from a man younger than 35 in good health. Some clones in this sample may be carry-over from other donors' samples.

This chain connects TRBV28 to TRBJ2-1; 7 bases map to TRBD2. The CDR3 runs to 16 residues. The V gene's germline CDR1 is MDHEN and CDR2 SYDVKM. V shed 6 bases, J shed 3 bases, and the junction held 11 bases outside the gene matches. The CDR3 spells CASSRAGLRFYNEQFF. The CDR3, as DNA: TGTGCCAGCAGCCGAGCGGGACTTAGGTTCTACAATGAGCAGTTCTTC.

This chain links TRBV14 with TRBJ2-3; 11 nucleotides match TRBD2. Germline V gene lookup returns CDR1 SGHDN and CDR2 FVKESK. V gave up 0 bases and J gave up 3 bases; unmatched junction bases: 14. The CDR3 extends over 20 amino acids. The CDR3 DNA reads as TGTGCCAGCAGCCAAGAGGGAATAGTGAAGGGGACTAGCGGTACAGATACGCAGTATTTT. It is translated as CASSQEGIVKGTSGTDTQYF.

The CDR3 reads CASSPVPGDYGYTF. The CDR3 nucleotides read TGTGCCAGCTCACCGGTCCCAGGGGACTATGGCTACACCTTC. This sequence joins TRBV18 and TRBJ1-2, with TRBD1 as a possible D gene (6 bases). CDR1 is KGHSH, CDR2 LQKENI, per germline. CDR3 length: 14 residues. Trimming took off 3 bases at V and 3 bases at J, with 11 bases between the two ends.

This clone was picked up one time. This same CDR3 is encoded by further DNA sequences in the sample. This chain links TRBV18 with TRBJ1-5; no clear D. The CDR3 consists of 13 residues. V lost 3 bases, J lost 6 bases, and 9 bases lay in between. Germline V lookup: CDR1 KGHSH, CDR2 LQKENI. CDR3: CASSPGGGQPQHF. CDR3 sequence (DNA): TGTGCCAGCTCACCCGGAGGAGGTCAGCCCCAGCATTTT.

The chain's CDR3 is CASSPPGQKMNTEAFF. Here the CDR3 DNA reads TGTGCCAGCAGTCCCCCCGGACAGAAAATGAACACTGAAGCTTTCTTT. The V call is TRBV28, the J call TRBJ1-1, with D tentatively TRBD1 (6 bases). V was trimmed by 5 bases and J by 0 bases, leaving 16 bases between them. Germline-derived CDR1 and CDR2 are MDHEN and SYDVKM. This CDR3 is built from 16 residues.

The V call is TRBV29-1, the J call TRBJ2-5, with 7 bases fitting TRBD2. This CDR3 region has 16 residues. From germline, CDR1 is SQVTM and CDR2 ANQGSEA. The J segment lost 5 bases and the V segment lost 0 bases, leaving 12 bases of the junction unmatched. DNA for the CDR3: TGCAGCGTTGAAGAAGGCGGTGGCGGGAGAGCGGAGACCCAGTACTTC. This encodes CSVEEGGGGRAETQYF.